Reported below is one T cell receptor beta chain. Produced via immunoSEQ multiplex PCR; TCRdb's table is partial and in-frame only. Among a few hundred thousand clones listed, approximately 88% were seen once. Trimming left V 0 bases short and J 6 bases short, with 12 bases between. Looked up from germline, CDR1 is MGHRA and CDR2 is YSYEKL. The CDR3 is 15 amino acids. These data originate in a study of blood T cell repertoires in COVID-19. The genes are TRBV4-1 and TRBJ2-1; D gene uncertain. The specimen sequenced was PBMCs or T cells enriched from blood (not recorded which). This receptor was taken from a woman aged 18-29 years who had recovered from COVID-19. In DNA, the CDR3 is TGCGCCAGCAGCCAAGATGCGGCCCCCGGCAATGAGCAGTTCTTC. As protein: CASSQDAAPGNEQFF.